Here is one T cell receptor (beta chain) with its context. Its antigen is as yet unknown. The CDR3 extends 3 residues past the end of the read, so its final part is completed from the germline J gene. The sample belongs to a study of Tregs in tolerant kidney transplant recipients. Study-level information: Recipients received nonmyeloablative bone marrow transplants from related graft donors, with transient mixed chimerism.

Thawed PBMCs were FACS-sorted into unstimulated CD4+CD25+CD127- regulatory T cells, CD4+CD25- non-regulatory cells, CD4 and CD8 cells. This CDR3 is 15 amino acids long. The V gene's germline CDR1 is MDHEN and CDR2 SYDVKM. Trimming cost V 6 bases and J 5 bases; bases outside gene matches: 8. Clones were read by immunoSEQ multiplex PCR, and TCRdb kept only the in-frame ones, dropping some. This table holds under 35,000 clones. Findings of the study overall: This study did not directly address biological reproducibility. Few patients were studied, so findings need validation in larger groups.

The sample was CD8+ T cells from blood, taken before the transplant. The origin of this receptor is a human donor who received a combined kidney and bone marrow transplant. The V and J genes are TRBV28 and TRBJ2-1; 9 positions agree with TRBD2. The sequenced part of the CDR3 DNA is TGTGCCAGCAGCAAACTAGCGGGTAACGACAATGAG. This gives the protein CASSKLAGNDNE. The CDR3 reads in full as CASSKLAGNDNEQFF.